Sequencing of this T cell receptor beta chain was carried out in a study of blood T cell repertoires in COVID-19. For the study at large: Specimens from acute and convalescent COVID-19 originated in the United States, Italy and Spain. PBMCs, B-cell-depleted T cells, or T cells provided the cDNA or gDNA that made up the material.

Germline CDR1 is SGHTA and CDR2 is FQGNSA. The junction had 3 bases not matched to a gene; V was cut back by 2 bases and J by 3 bases. This CDR3 spans 15 amino acids. Patients of the Seattle cohort, enrolled during active infection, were followed longitudinally. In the source study's methods: Estimates of nucleated cell counts were drawn from the amplification of reference gene primers. TCRdb keeps only in-frame clones here, not all; method: immunoSEQ multiplex PCR. V and J calls plus clone size are reproduced from that table; the DNA served to infer D and trimming. The repertoire holds roughly 570,000 clones, with around nine tenths as singletons.

J is TRBJ2-7 and V is TRBV7-2; 11 nucleotides agree with TRBD1. The TCR originated in a woman aged 45 to 65 with COVID-19, enrolled during active disease. Sequencing was carried out using peripheral blood. The DNA of the CDR3 is TGTGCCAGCAGCTTACTGGGACAGGGGGTCTACGAGCAGTACTTC. Amino acids: CASSLLGQGVYEQYF.